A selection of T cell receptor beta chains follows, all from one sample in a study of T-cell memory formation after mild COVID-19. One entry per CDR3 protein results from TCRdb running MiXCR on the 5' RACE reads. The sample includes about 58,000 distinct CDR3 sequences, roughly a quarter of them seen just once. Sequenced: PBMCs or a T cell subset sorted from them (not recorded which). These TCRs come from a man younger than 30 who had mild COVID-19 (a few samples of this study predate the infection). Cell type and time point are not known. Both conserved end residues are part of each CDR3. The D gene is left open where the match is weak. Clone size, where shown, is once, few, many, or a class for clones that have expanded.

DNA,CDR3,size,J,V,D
TGCGCCAGCAGCCCGACACAGGGGCACACCGGGGAGCTGTTTTTT,CASSPTQGHTGELFF,few,TRBJ2-2,TRBV4-1,TRBD1
TGTGCCAGCAGCGCCGGGGGATCCACTAGCACAGATACGCAGTATTTT,CASSAGGSTSTDTQYF,NA,TRBJ2-3,TRBV9,NA
TGTGCCAGCAGTTCGAACGGGGACTCCTACAATGAGCAGTTCTTC,CASSSNGDSYNEQFF,few,TRBJ2-1,TRBV12-3/TRBV12-4,NA
TGCGCCAGCAGCCAAGATGGGACTAGCGCCTACAATGAGCAGTTCTTC,CASSQDGTSAYNEQFF,many,TRBJ2-1,TRBV4-3,TRBD2
TGCGCCAGCAGCTTGGTGCCAGTTCAAGGAGGAAATCAGCCCCAGCATTTT,CASSLVPVQGGNQPQHF,few,TRBJ1-5,TRBV5-1,NA
TGTGCCATCAGTGAGTCGACACAAGCTTTCTTT,CAISESTQAFF,NA,TRBJ1-1,TRBV10-3,NA
TGCGCCAGCAGCCAAGTCCTAGAAGGCACAGATACGCAGTATTTT,CASSQVLEGTDTQYF,few,TRBJ2-3,TRBV4-3,NA
TGTGCCAGCAGCCCCCGGGACAGACTAAACACTGAAGCTTTCTTT,CASSPRDRLNTEAFF,many,TRBJ1-1,TRBV9,TRBD1
TGTGCCATCAGTGAGGTTTCGGGACAGAAGTTTAACTTC,CAISEVSGQKFNF,few,TRBJ2-5,TRBV10-3,TRBD1
TGTGCCAGCAGCTTAGCGAGCGGGTTTGGGGCCCAGTACTTC,CASSLASGFGAQYF,NA,TRBJ2-5,TRBV7-8,NA
TGTGCCAGCAGCCTAGCCCCCGGGGGCGGGGGCTCCCAAGACCCGTCCTACGAGCAGTACTTC,CASSLAPGGGGSQDPSYEQYF,NA,TRBJ2-7,TRBV7-8,NA
TGTGCCAGCAGCTTAGAGGGGTTGGGCCGGTTCTTC,CASSLEGLGRFF,few,TRBJ2-1,TRBV7-8,NA
TGTGCCAGCAGCCCTGGGGACAGGTTCCACGAGCAGTACTTC,CASSPGDRFHEQYF,NA,TRBJ2-7,TRBV5-6,TRBD1
TGTGCCAGCAGCCAAGATGTCCGGGGGGATAATTCACCCCTCCACTTT,CASSQDVRGDNSPLHF,few,TRBJ1-6,TRBV4-2,NA
TGTGCCAGCAGGTTGACTAGCGGGTCCTACGAGCAGTACTTC,CASRLTSGSYEQYF,few,TRBJ2-7,TRBV12-3/TRBV12-4,TRBD2